These 6 T cell receptor beta chains were sequenced from one sample in a study of human T cells and chemical hapten exposure. As to time point: patch test 2, 6 weeks after DPC sensitization. As to treatment: therapeutic diphenylcyclopropenone sensitization with weekly scalp DPC. MiXCR was run by TCRdb on the RACE reads, yielding one entry per CDR3 protein. This sample yields under 90,000 distinct CDR3 sequences, of which about 8.5% are seen a single time; around 3.5% belongs to the top ten. Sequencing was performed on whole blood, taken in connection with sensitization to the hapten diphenylcyclopropenone (DPC). Every receptor here comes from a woman aged 45 to 65 with alopecia areata. Some clones in this sample may be carry-over from other donors' samples.

This clonotype occurred a few times. V gene TRBV10-3 combines with J gene TRBJ2-6; D is ambiguous. Germline CDR1 reads ENHRY; CDR2 reads SYGVKD. V was cut by 6 bases and J by 1 base, with 1 base left in between. The CDR3 is 12 residues long. DNA for the CDR3: TGTGCCATCAGATCTGGGGCCAACGTCCTGACTTTC. Protein product: CAIRSGANVLTF.

This rearrangement joins TRBV29-1 to TRBJ1-2; D is uncertain. Looked up from germline, CDR1 is SQVTM and CDR2 is ANQGSEA. The V gene lost 5 bases and the J gene lost 2 bases, with 12 bases spanning the gap. The CDR3 length is 13 residues. The CDR3 coding sequence is TGCAGCGTTCGGCCGGGAAGGAACTATGGCTACACCTTC. This sequence encodes CSVRPGRNYGYTF.

This clonotype appeared a few times. This chain links TRBV24-1 with TRBJ2-7; 10 bases are shared with TRBD1. With V trimmed by 9 bases and J by 4 bases, 8 bases remained unmatched. The CDR3 extends over 14 amino acids. Germline V gene data show CDR1 as KGHDR and CDR2 as SFDVKD. The CDR3 DNA reads as TGTGCCACCCCATGGACAGGGGGACGGTACGAGCAGTACTTC. Protein product: CATPWTGGRYEQYF.

Ten or more counts support this clonotype. This chain uses TRBV28 with TRBJ1-5; D gene uncertain. The germline V and J ends were trimmed by 3 bases and 6 bases, with 3 bases remaining between them. The length of the CDR3 is 11 residues. In germline, CDR1 is MDHEN, CDR2 SYDVKM. CDR3 sequence: CASSLGQPQHF. The CDR3 bases are TGTGCCAGCAGTTTGGGTCAGCCCCAGCATTTT. Supplemented by reference TRBV28 and TRBJ1-5, the full variable domain reads DVKVTQSSRYLVKRTGEKVFLECVQDMDHENMFWYRQDPGLGLRLIYFSYDVKMKEKGDIPEGYSVSREKKERFSLILESASTNQTSMYLCASSLGQPQHFGDGTRLSIL.

J is TRBJ2-7 and V is TRBV20-1, with 8 bases identical to TRBD2. Trimming took 0 bases from V and 0 from J; bases not matched to a gene: 13. This CDR3 region has 18 residues. CDR1 is DFQATT, CDR2 SNEGSKA, per germline (reference sequence). The CDR3: CSAREDDLAGRSSYEQYF. For the CDR3, the DNA is TGCAGTGCTAGAGAAGATGACCTAGCGGGTAGGAGCTCCTACGAGCAGTACTTC.

This clonotype has more than one count but fewer than ten. J is TRBJ2-5 and V is TRBV3-1, with D perhaps assigned TRBD1 or TRBD2 (5 bases each). Germline V gene lookup returns CDR1 LGHDT and CDR2 YNNKEL (reference sequence). V was cut by 0 bases and J by 9 bases, with 14 bases left in between. The CDR3 is made up of 14 amino acids. The CDR3 coding sequence is TGTGCCAGCAGCCAAGAAAGGTTTGTGGGGGCCCAGTACTTC. This translates into CASSQERFVGAQYF.